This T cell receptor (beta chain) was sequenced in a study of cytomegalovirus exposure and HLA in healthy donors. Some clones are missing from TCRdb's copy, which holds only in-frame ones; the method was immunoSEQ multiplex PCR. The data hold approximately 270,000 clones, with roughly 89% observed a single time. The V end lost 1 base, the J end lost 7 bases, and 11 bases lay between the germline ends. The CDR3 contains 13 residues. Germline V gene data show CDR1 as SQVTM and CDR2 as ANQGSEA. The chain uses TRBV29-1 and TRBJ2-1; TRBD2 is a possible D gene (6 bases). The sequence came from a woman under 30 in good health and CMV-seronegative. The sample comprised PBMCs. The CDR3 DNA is TGCAGCGTTGAAGGCGGGGATGCGAATGAGCAGTTCTTC. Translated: CSVEGGDANEQFF.